Given below is one T cell receptor (beta chain) in context. The junction departs from germline at one end; a sequencing error may be responsible. Other DNA sequences from this sample encode an identical CDR3 as well. In the study's own analysis: Nucleated cell counts were estimated from reference gene primer amplification. Profiling relied on immunoSEQ multiplex PCR, and the TCRdb table lists in-frame clones only, not all of them. That table supplies the V and J calls and clone size; D and trimming were determined from the DNA. The top ten hold less than 3.5% of the sample, which has fewer than 450,000 clones, under 95% seen once. The data derive from a study of blood T cell repertoires in COVID-19. Study-wide background: Both acute and convalescent COVID-19 samples were obtained from the United States, Italy and Spain. Sources were T cells, B-cell-depleted T cells, or PBMCs; the material itself was cDNA or gDNA.

The V gene's germline CDR1 is SQVTM and CDR2 ANQGSEA. This CDR3 has 14 amino acids. The receptor was isolated from a woman between 18 and 29 years old who had recovered from COVID-19. The V and J genes are TRBV29-1 and TRBJ2-6; the D gene is possibly TRBD1 (5 bases). The sample consisted of peripheral blood. The CDR3: CSVEHPSGANVLTF. In nucleotides, the CDR3 is TGCAGCGTCGAGCACCCCTCTGGGGCCAACGTCCTGACTTTT.